The present T cell receptor (beta chain) was sequenced within a study of CD8 T cells in ankylosing spondylitis. This CDR3 is 16 amino acids long. Germline V gene lookup returns CDR1 DFQATT and CDR2 SNEGSKA (reference sequence). Unmatched junction bases numbered 9, after V lost 3 bases and J lost 4 bases. TCR beta libraries were made by quantitative 5'-RACE with molecular barcodes. TCRdb re-analysed the 5' RACE reads in MiXCR, keeping a single row per CDR3 protein. The data contain about 100,000 distinct CDR3 sequences, 7.5% to 9% of them singletons. Study results and caveats: From matched ankylosing spondylitis synovial fluid, disease-linked clones were reportedly recovered at significantly enriched levels. CD8+ cells made up the disease-linked clones, which were relatively rare in peripheral blood. In reactive arthritis synovial fluid and blood, some motif variants had been reported before.

This clonotype was counted ten times or more. What it binds is unknown. The sequence was collected from a male donor with ankylosing spondylitis or in good health (not recorded which). The genes are TRBV20-1 and TRBJ2-3; 11 nucleotides agree with TRBD2. Sequenced: blood, either unsorted or a sorted T cell fraction (not recorded which). The CDR3 here is CSARVLAGGEADTQYF. CDR3 bases: TGCAGTGCTAGGGTTCTAGCGGGGGGTGAAGCAGATACGCAGTATTTT.